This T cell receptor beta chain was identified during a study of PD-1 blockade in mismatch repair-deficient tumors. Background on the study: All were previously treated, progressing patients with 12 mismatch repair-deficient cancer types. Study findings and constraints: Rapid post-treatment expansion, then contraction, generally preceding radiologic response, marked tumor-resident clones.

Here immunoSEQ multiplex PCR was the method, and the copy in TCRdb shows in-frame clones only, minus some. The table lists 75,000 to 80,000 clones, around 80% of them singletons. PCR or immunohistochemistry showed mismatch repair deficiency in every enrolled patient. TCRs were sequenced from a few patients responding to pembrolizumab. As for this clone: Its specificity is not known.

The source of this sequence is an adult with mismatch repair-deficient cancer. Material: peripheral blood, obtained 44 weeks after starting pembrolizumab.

The CDR3 loop reads CASSLGLAIVYEQYF. The CDR3 DNA follows: TGTGCCAGCAGCTTAGGACTAGCGATAGTCTACGAGCAGTACTTC. The rearrangement uses TRBV7-2 and TRBJ2-7; 8 bases are shared with TRBD2. V lost 1 base, J lost 3 bases, and 5 bases stayed unmatched. CDR1 and CDR2 from the germline V gene are SGHTA and FQGNSA. This CDR3 has 15 residues.